This T cell receptor beta chain was found in a study of shared clonotypes between healthy human individuals. This clone was seen only once. The sample contains more than one DNA sequence encoding this CDR3. Between the trimmed V and J ends, which lost 0 bases and 3 bases, there was a span of 9 bases. This CDR3 comprises 15 residues. CDR1 is MGHRA, CDR2 YSYEKL, per germline. Here immunoSEQ multiplex PCR was the method, and the copy in TCRdb shows in-frame clones only, minus some. Among 85,000 to 100,000 clones listed, 67% were seen once. Sequences were obtained from memory CD8+ T cells sorted from blood. The sample's subset: CD45RO+ cells pooled with CCR7-negative TemRA cells. The chain joins TRBV4-1 to TRBJ1-5; D is unclear. The clonotype originates from a man aged 30 to 45 in good health. The CDR3 sequence: CASSQDMGSNQPQHF. DNA for the CDR3: TGCGCCAGCAGCCAAGATATGGGCTCCAATCAGCCCCAGCATTTT.